This T cell receptor beta chain derives from a study of PD-1 blockade in classical Hodgkin lymphoma. The assay was immunoSEQ multiplex PCR, and TCRdb's table has in-frame clones only and misses some. The sample lists under 30,000 clones, about nine tenths occurring once. General study points: Still unresolved is the cause of the repertoire differences, which may be disease activity or prior therapy. When set against healthy donors, newly diagnosed patients were reported to show lower baseline TCR diversity.

Concerning this clone: What it recognizes is unknown.

The time point: newly diagnosed, previously untreated cHL patient sample. PBMCs from patients with newly diagnosed, untreated classical Hodgkin lymphoma served as a comparison group for the relapsed/refractory trial patients. This CDR3 has 16 amino acids. The germline V gene encodes CDR1 SGHTA and CDR2 FQGNSA. The receptor comes from a human donor with classical Hodgkin lymphoma. The sample taken for sequencing was peripheral blood mononuclear cells (PBMCs). The V gene is TRBV7-2, the J gene TRBJ2-5, with D tentatively TRBD1 (6 bases). The J call could be wrong; TRBJ2-7 is a better fit for the DNA end. In DNA, the CDR3 is TGTGCCAGCAGCTTAGCGGTTGGCAGGGGCTCCTACGAGCAGTACTTC. Translated, it gives CASSLAVGRGSYEQYF.